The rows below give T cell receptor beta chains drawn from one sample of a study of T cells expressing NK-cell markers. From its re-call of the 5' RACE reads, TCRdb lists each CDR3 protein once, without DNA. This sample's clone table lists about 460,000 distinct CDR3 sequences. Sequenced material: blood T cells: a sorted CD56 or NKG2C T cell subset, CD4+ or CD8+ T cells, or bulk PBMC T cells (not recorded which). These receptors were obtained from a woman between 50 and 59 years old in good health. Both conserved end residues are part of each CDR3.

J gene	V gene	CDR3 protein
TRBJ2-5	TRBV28	CASCNPALARGTQYF
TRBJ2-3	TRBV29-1	CSVAGLADRNTQYF
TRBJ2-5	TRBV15	CATSRRALETQYF
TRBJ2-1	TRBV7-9	CASSSGVGRRQFF
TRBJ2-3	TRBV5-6	CASSMLQQGMGTDTQYF
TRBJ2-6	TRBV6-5	CASSYLSRQLSGANVLTF
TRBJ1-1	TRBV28	CASSMRYTEAFF
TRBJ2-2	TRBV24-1	CATSDQWTGRSGGELFF
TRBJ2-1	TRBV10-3	CAISIRDDEQFF
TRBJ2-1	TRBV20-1	CSARPPPPSGTGNEQFF
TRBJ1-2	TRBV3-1	CASSQDAGWGNYGYTF
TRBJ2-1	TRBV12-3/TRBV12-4	CASRTGYGDNEQFF
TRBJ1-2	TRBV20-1	CSAREPLWGYTF
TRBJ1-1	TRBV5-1	CASSLVGTVNTEAFF
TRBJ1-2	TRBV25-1	CASSQGSKIDGYTF